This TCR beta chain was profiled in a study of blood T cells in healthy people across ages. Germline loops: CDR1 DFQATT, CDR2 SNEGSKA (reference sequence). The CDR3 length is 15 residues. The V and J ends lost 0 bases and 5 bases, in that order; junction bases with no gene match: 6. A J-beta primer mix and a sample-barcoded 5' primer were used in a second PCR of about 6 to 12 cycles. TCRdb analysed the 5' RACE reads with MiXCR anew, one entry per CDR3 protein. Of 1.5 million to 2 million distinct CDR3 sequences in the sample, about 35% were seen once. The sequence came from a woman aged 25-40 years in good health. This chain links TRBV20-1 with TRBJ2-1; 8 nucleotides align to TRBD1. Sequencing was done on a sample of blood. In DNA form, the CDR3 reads TGCAGTGCTAGAGATCTCACAGGGGGTAACAATGAGCAGTTCTTC. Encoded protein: CSARDLTGGNNEQFF.